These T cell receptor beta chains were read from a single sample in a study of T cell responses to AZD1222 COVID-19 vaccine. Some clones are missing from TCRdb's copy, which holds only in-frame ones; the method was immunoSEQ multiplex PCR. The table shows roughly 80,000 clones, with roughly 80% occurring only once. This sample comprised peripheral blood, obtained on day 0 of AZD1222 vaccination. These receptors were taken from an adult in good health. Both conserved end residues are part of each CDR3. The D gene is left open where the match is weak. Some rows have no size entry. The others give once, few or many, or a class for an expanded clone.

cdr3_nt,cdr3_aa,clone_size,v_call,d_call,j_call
TGCGCCAGCAGCCACGTTTACGGGACAGGGGATCCCGAAGCGTTCTTC,CASSHVYGTGDPEAFF,-,TRBV4-3,TRBD1,TRBJ2-1
TGTGCCAGCAGCCTGCACCTAGGGACTGAAGCTTTCTTT,CASSLHLGTEAFF,-,TRBV7-9,-,TRBJ1-1
TGTGCCAGTAGCTCCCCTGGGCGGGTGGAGACTGAAGCTTTCTTT,CASSSPGRVETEAFF,-,TRBV19,-,TRBJ1-1
TGTGCCAGCTCACCCCGGGGCCACTCTGGAAACACCATATATTTT,CASSPRGHSGNTIYF,-,TRBV18,-,TRBJ1-3
TGTGCCAGCAGCTTCGAGGGACTAGCGGGGGCCCGGGAGGGGTTCTTC,CASSFEGLAGAREGFF,-,TRBV7-2,TRBD2,TRBJ2-1
TGTGCCAGCAGCGGGACTAGCTCTGGCGAGCAGTACTTC,CASSGTSSGEQYF,-,TRBV9,TRBD2,TRBJ2-7
TGTGCCAGCAGTGCCCGGGGGGCAGGGACTGAAGCTTTCTTT,CASSARGAGTEAFF,-,TRBV2,-,TRBJ1-1
TGTGCCAGCAGCCCCCACCTGGGACAGGGTGTCCACGAGCAGTACTTC,CASSPHLGQGVHEQYF,few,TRBV14,TRBD1,TRBJ2-7
TGTGCCAGCAGTTACGTTGACCCAGCGGGTCCGCAGTATTTT,CASSYVDPAGPQYF,-,TRBV6-2/TRBV6-3,-,TRBJ2-3
TGTGCCAGCAGCTTAGTCGGACAAGGGCTAGACACCGGGGAGCTGTTTTTT,CASSLVGQGLDTGELFF,-,TRBV7-6,-,TRBJ2-2
TGCGCCAGCTCACAGGGGGCTGGAGGCACTGAAGCTTTCTTT,CASSQGAGGTEAFF,-,TRBV5-1,TRBD1,TRBJ1-1